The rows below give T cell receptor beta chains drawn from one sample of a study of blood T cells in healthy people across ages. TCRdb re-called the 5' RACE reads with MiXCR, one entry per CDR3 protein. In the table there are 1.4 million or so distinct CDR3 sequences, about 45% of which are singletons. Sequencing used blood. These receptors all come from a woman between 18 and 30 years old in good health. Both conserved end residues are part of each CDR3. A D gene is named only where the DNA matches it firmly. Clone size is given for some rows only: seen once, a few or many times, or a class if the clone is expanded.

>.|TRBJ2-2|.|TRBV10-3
TGTGCCATCGGGAAGATCACCGGGGAGCTGTTTTTT
CAIGKITGELFF
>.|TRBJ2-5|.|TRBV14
TGTGCCAGCAGCCAAGCGTCGGGCTTCCTCCCCGAGACCCAGTACTTC
CASSQASGFLPETQYF
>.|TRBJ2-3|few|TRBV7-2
TGTGCCAGCAGCTTAGAGACAGGTTATAGCACAGATACGCAGTATTTT
CASSLETGYSTDTQYF
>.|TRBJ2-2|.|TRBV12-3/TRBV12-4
TGTGCCAGCACCCATGGGGACACCGGGGAGCTGTTTTTT
CASTHGDTGELFF
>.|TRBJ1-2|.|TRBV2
TGTGCCAGCCTTCCCGAGACAGGCTATGGCTACACCTTC
CASLPETGYGYTF
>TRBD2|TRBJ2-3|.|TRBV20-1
TGCAGTGCTTCGGGACTAGCTGTTGGCACAGATACGCAGTATTTT
CSASGLAVGTDTQYF
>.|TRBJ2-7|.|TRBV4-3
TGCGCCAGCAGCCCCGGTGCAACCACCTCCTACGAGCAGTACTTC
CASSPGATTSYEQYF
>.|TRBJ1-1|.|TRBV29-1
TGCAGCGTTGGCGACAAATTGAACACTGAAGCTTTCTTT
CSVGDKLNTEAFF
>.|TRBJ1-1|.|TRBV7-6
TGTGCCAGCAGCTTAGTGGTCAGCGGAAACACTGAAGCTTTCTTT
CASSLVVSGNTEAFF
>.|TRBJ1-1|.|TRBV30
TGTGCCTGGAGCGCTATAAACCGGGGCAACACTGAAGCTTTCTTT
CAWSAINRGNTEAFF
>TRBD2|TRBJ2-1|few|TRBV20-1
TGCAGTGTCCATAGCGGGAGGCCCTACAATGAGCAGTTCTTC
CSVHSGRPYNEQFF
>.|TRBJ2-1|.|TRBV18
TGCGCCAGCTCACCACCGAGTCAGTCTGAGCAGTTCTTC
CASSPPSQSEQFF
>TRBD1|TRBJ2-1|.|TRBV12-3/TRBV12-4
TGTGCCAACAGTGGTCTCCGGGACAGGGCTGGCAATGAGCAGTTCTTC
CANSGLRDRAGNEQFF
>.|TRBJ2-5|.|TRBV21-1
TGTGCCAGCAGCAAAGAAGGAATCCAAGAGACCCGGTACTTC
CASSKEGIQETRYF
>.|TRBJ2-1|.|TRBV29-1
TGCAGCGTTGGAGGGGACATCCCCTCTTCCTACAATGAGCAGTTCTTC
CSVGGDIPSSYNEQFF
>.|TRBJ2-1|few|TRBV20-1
TGCAGTGCCGAGGGGGGGACGGGGAATGAGCAGTTCTTC
CSAEGGTGNEQFF
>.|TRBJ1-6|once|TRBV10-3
TGTGCCACCAGCCGCGAGGGAACACCCCTCCACTTT
CATSREGTPLHF
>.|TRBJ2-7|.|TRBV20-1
TGCAGTGCTAGAGTCCCTAGCTTAGACGAGCAGTACTTC
CSARVPSLDEQYF
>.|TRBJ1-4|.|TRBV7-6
TGTGCCAGCAGCTTACAGACACCTAATGAAAAACTGTTTTTT
CASSLQTPNEKLFF
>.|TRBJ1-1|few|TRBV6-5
TGTGCCAGCAGTTACTCGACGTTACGGGACACTGAAGCTTTCTTT
CASSYSTLRDTEAFF
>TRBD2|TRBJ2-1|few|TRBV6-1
TGTGCCAGCAGCCTCGAGATAGCGGGAGTTTTTGAGCAGTTCTTC
CASSLEIAGVFEQFF
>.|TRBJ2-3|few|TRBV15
TGTGCCACCAGCAGAGGACCCCGGCAGGGTTCCAGCACAGATACGCAGTATTTT
CATSRGPRQGSSTDTQYF
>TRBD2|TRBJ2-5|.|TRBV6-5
TGTGTCAGCAGGAGGACTAGCGGAGGCGAGACCCAGTACTTC
CVSRRTSGGETQYF
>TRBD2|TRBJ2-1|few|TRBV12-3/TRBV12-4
TGTGCCAGCAGAAGACCGGGACTATACAATGAGCAGTTCTTC
CASRRPGLYNEQFF
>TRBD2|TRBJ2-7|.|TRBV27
TGTGCCAGCAGTCCCCTGGGACTAGCGGGTTCCTACGAGCAGTACTTC
CASSPLGLAGSYEQYF
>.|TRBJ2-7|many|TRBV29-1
TGCAGCGCGCAAGACGGTGCCGCCTACGAGCAGTACTTC
CSAQDGAAYEQYF
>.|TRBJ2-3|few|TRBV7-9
TGTGCCAGCATGCCGGGACACCGCACAGATACGCAGTATTTT
CASMPGHRTDTQYF
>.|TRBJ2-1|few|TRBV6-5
TGTGCCAGCAGTTACTGGGACAAGTTGTACGAGCAGTTCTTC
CASSYWDKLYEQFF
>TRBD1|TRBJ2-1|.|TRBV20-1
TGCAGTGCTAGAGCCCGGGACAGGATTTCGCCGAGCTCCTACAATGAGCAGTTCTTC
CSARARDRISPSSYNEQFF
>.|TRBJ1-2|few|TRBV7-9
TGTGCCAGCAGCTTAGAAGGACCCTTCGGCTACACCTTC
CASSLEGPFGYTF
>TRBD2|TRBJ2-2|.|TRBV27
TGTGCCAGCAGTTTCTCGGGAGGGTTAAACACCGGGGAGCTGTTTTTT
CASSFSGGLNTGELFF
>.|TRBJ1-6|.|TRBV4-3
TGCGCCAGCAGCCAAGTCGCGGTAGATTATTCACCCCTCCACTTT
CASSQVAVDYSPLHF
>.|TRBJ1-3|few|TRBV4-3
TGCGCCAGCAGCCAAGATTCAAGGATGGGGAACACCATATATTTT
CASSQDSRMGNTIYF
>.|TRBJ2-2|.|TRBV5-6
TGTGCCAGCAGCTTGGACAGGGCCACCGGGGAGCTGTTTTTT
CASSLDRATGELFF
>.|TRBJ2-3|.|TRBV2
TGTGCCAGCAGTGGTAGCGGACTAACAGATACGCAGTATTTT
CASSGSGLTDTQYF
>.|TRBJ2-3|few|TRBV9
TGTGCCAGCAGCAACGACAGAGTTAGCACAGATACGCAGTATTTT
CASSNDRVSTDTQYF
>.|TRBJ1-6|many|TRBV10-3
TGTGCCATCAAACAGGGAAGTAATTCACCCCTCCACTTT
CAIKQGSNSPLHF
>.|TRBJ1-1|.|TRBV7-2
TGTGCCAGCAGGCACCAACCCATGAACACTGAAGCTTTCTTT
CASRHQPMNTEAFF
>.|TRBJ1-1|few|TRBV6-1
TGTGCCAGCAACCACATGAACACTGAAGCTTTCTTT
CASNHMNTEAFF
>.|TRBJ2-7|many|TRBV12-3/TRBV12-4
TGTGCCAGCAGTTTTCTTGGGGGTCCCTACGAGCAGTACTTC
CASSFLGGPYEQYF
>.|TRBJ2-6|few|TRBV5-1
TGCGCCAGCGCTGGCTCTGGGGCCAACGTCCTGACTTTC
CASAGSGANVLTF
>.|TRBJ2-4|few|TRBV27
TGTGCCAGCAGTTTGTCTCGGGCGGCGTCCAAAAACATTCAGTACTTC
CASSLSRAASKNIQYF
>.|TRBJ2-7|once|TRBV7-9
TGTGCCAGCAGCTCCTCGACTAGTAGAATGCGGTTGGAGCAGTACTTC
CASSSSTSRMRLEQYF
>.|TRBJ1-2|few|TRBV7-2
TGTGCCAGCAGCGTAGCGCGGGACAACTATGGCTACACCTTC
CASSVARDNYGYTF
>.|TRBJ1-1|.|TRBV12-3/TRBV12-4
TGTGCCAGCAGTTTGGACCCCACTGGAATGGCTTTCTTT
CASSLDPTGMAFF